Included here is one TCR beta chain sequence, with context. TCRdb called the 5' RACE reads again in MiXCR, with one record for every CDR3 protein. The sample holds about 220,000 distinct CDR3 sequences, roughly 25% seen once. This sample was taken from a study of CD8 T cells in ankylosing spondylitis. Germline CDR1 SGHTA, CDR2 FQGTGA. The CDR3 has 19 amino acids. Trimming cost V 3 bases and J 3 bases; bases outside gene matches: 11. The J gene is TRBJ2-1, the V gene TRBV7-3; TRBD2 matches 13 bases. The sample comprised blood, either unsorted or a sorted T cell fraction (not recorded which). The source is a male donor with ankylosing spondylitis or in good health (not recorded which). The CDR3 loop reads CASSLLGLAGVEDYNEQFF. The CDR3 region has the DNA TGTGCCAGCAGCTTGCTTGGACTAGCGGGAGTGGAGGACTACAATGAGCAGTTCTTC.